These 27 T cell receptor beta chains were all obtained from the same sample, sequenced in a study of blood T cell repertoires in COVID-19. TCRdb's copy holds only in-frame clones and misses some; the assay was immunoSEQ multiplex PCR. The table lists 150,000 to 200,000 clones, roughly 77% of them singletons, with roughly 5.6% in the top ten. Source material: peripheral blood. The receptors stem from a woman in her thirties or forties with COVID-19, enrolled during active disease.

The rearrangement links TRBV18 to TRBJ2-7, with a possible D match to TRBD2 (5 bases). The CDR3 sequence is 13 residues long. The V and J ends lost 2 bases and 4 bases respectively, with 9 bases between them. Looked up from germline, CDR1 is KGHSH and CDR2 is LQKENI. CDR3 DNA: TGTGCCAGCTCACCAAACGGGGTATACGAGCAGTACTTC. Translated: CASSPNGVYEQYF.

At least ten counts were recorded for this clone. This chain uses TRBV7-8 with TRBJ1-3; 7 bases match TRBD1. Germline loops: CDR1 SGHVS, CDR2 FQNEAQ. V shed 5 bases, J shed 4 bases, and the junction held 8 bases outside the gene matches. This CDR3 has 15 amino acids. CDR3 nucleotide sequence: TGTGCCAGCAGCCGCACAGGGGAGTCGGGAAACACCATATATTTT. It encodes CASSRTGESGNTIYF.

The chain couples TRBV7-9 to TRBJ1-1, with 10 bases identical to TRBD1. From germline, CDR1 is SEHNR and CDR2 FQNEAQ (reference sequence). V shed 5 bases and J 6 bases; nucleotides not matched to a gene: 15. The CDR3 covers 17 residues. CDR3 loop: CASSQKLGTGERAEAFF. For the CDR3, the DNA is TGTGCCAGCAGCCAAAAACTTGGGACAGGGGAGAGGGCTGAAGCTTTCTTT.

Only a few counts were recorded for this clone. The J gene is TRBJ2-3, the V gene TRBV19, with D hard to call. V lost 4 bases, J lost 2 bases, and 10 bases lay in between. Germline lookup yields CDR1 LNHDA and CDR2 SQIVND (reference sequence). The CDR3 is made up of 14 amino acids. In DNA form, the CDR3 reads TGTGCCAGTAGTACTGCGGAAAACACAGATACGCAGTATTTT. This gives the protein CASSTAENTDTQYF.

This chain links TRBV12-3 or TRBV12-4 with TRBJ2-7; TRBD2 might be the D (6 bases). With 5 bases removed from V and 3 bases from J, the gap between germline ends came to 8 bases. This CDR3 region has 12 residues. CDR3 bases: TGTGCCAGCAGTCGTAGCGGCTACGAGCAGTACTTC. Translating gives CASSRSGYEQYF.

This chain uses TRBV18 with TRBJ2-1; D is unclear. Germline V gives CDR1 KGHSH, CDR2 LQKENI. Between the trimmed V and J ends, which lost 2 bases and 0 bases, there was a span of 8 bases. The CDR3 has 15 residues. In nucleotides, the CDR3 is TGTGCCAGCTCACCAGGGTGGAGCTCCTACAATGAGCAGTTCTTC. Protein: CASSPGWSSYNEQFF.

In its sample, this clone was seen once. This chain uses TRBV30 with TRBJ2-5, with D maybe TRBD2 (7 bases). This CDR3 comprises 16 residues. Trimming shortened V by 0 bases and J by 4 bases, and 18 bases separated the two germline ends. The germline CDR1 and CDR2 sequences are GTSNPN and SVGIG (reference sequence). Here the CDR3 DNA reads TGTGCCTGGAGTGTACATGCGGGGGCAGGAATAGAGACCCAGTACTTC. It encodes CAWSVHAGAGIETQYF.

J is TRBJ2-3 and V is TRBV11-2; 8 bases line up with TRBD1. Per the germline V gene, CDR1 is SGHAT and CDR2 is FQNNGV. The CDR3 runs 16 residues. V lost 1 base to trimming and J lost 1 base; unmatched junction nucleotides: 4. In nucleotides, the CDR3 is TGTGCCAGCAGCTTAGGGACAGGGCGCGGCACAGATACGCAGTATTTT. Protein: CASSLGTGRGTDTQYF. The full variable domain, with the rest looked up from reference TRBV11-2 and TRBJ2-3, is EAGVAQSPRYKIIEKRQSVAFWCNPISGHATLYWYQQILGQGPKLLIQFQNNGVVDDSQLPKDRFSAERLKGVDSTLKIQPAKLEDSAVYLCASSLGTGRGTDTQYFGPGTRLTVL.

This chain uses TRBV30 with TRBJ2-5, with 10 bases that match TRBD2. Germline CDR1 GTSNPN, CDR2 SVGIG (reference sequence). V was clipped by 1 base and J by 2 bases; unmatched bases: 4. The CDR3 is 15 residues long. CDR3 coding DNA: TGTGCCTGGAGTGCTCCTAGCGGGAGACAAGAGACCCAGTACTTC. This gives the protein CAWSAPSGRQETQYF.

The V gene is TRBV3-1 (or the pseudogene TRBV3-2), the J gene TRBJ1-6; 8 bases match TRBD1. The CDR3 is 16 residues long. Germline V gene sequence: CDR1 LGHDT, CDR2 YNNKEL (reference sequence). Trimming took 4 bases from V and 0 from J; bases not matched to a gene: 2. Here the CDR3 reads CASSRDRSSYNSPLHF. CDR3 nucleotides: TGTGCCAGCAGCCGGGACAGGAGCTCCTATAATTCACCCCTCCACTTT.

The J gene is TRBJ2-3, the V gene TRBV24-1; D is possibly TRBD2 (6 bases). Trimming cost V 7 bases and J 6 bases, with 19 bases left between them. The germline CDR1 and CDR2 sequences are KGHDR and SFDVKD. The length of the CDR3 is 15 residues. CDR3 sequence reads: CATSQSGLVGDTQYF. CDR3 nucleotide sequence: TGTGCCACCAGCCAATCGGGACTTGTAGGGGATACGCAGTATTTT.

The chain couples TRBV7-7 to TRBJ1-4, with 7 bases that match TRBD1. The V gene end was trimmed by 5 bases and the J gene end by 9 bases; junction bases not matched to a gene: 12. This CDR3 is 15 amino acids long. Germline V CDR1 and CDR2: SSHAT, FNYEAQ (reference sequence). This CDR3 reads CASSQRQGGRQKLFF. The DNA of the CDR3 is TGTGCCAGCAGCCAAAGACAGGGTGGGAGGCAAAAACTGTTTTTT. Together with reference TRBV7-7 and TRBJ1-4, the CDR3 gives the full variable domain: GAGVSQSPRYKVTKRGQDVTLRCDPISSHATLYWYQQALGQGPEFLTYFNYEAQPDKSGLPSDRFSAERPEGSISTLTIQRTEQRDSAMYRCASSQRQGGRQKLFFGSGTQLSVL.

The CDR3 region is CASSPRSSGANVLTF. CDR3 nucleotides: TGTGCCAGCAGCCCGCGAAGCTCTGGGGCCAACGTCCTGACTTTC. This sequence joins TRBV9 and TRBJ2-6; no clear D. CDR3 length: 15 residues. Between the trimmed V and J ends, which lost 4 bases and 0 bases, there was a span of 8 bases. CDR1 is SGDLS, CDR2 YYNGEE, per germline.

This clone was seen only once. The chain links TRBV6-5 to TRBJ2-7, with D unclear. This CDR3 has 14 amino acids. Trimming stripped 3 bases from V and 3 bases from J, with 12 bases between. Germline V gives CDR1 MNHEY, CDR2 SVGAGI. The CDR3: CASSYSAGGYEQYF. The CDR3 nucleotides are TGTGCCAGCAGTTATAGTGCAGGTGGCTACGAGCAGTACTTC.

V is TRBV4-2 and J is TRBJ1-5; unclear D gene. CDR1 is LGHNA and CDR2 is YNFKEQ in the germline V gene. Trimming removed 0 bases from V and 6 bases from J, with 6 bases in between. This CDR3 contains 13 residues. The CDR3 reads CASSQDSGQPQHF. DNA for the CDR3: TGTGCCAGCAGCCAAGACAGCGGTCAGCCCCAGCATTTT.

The chain couples TRBV10-3 to TRBJ2-7; 10 nucleotides line up with TRBD1. Germline assignment: CDR1 ENHRY and CDR2 SYGVKD. CDR3 size: 14 residues. The trim removed 3 bases at V and 2 bases at J, leaving 1 base unmatched. DNA of the CDR3: TGTGCCATCAGTGACGGGACAGGGGCCTACGAGCAGTACTTC. Translation: CAISDGTGAYEQYF.

This rearrangement joins TRBV4-1 to TRBJ1-5; the D gene is possibly TRBD1 (6 bases). Germline values: CDR1 MGHRA, CDR2 YSYEKL. The CDR3 runs to 16 residues. Trimming left V 4 bases short and J 0 bases short, with 13 bases between. The CDR3 nucleotides read TGCGCCAGCAGCCTAACAGGGCCTGATAGCAATCAGCCCCAGCATTTT. Translated, it gives CASSLTGPDSNQPQHF.

The chain has TRBV5-1 and TRBJ2-3, with 12 bases that match TRBD2. The CDR3 runs to 19 residues. The V and J ends lost 4 bases and 4 bases, in that order; junction bases with no gene match: 16. Germline loops: CDR1 SGHRS, CDR2 YFSETQ. The CDR3 protein is CASSITGTSGPGAPDTQYF. CDR3 in DNA: TGCGCCAGCAGCATAACCGGGACTAGCGGGCCTGGGGCCCCAGATACGCAGTATTTT.

Here the CDR3 DNA reads TGTGCCAGCAGCTTAAGCCGGGGTCTTAACTATGGCTACACCTTC. Translating gives CASSLSRGLNYGYTF. J is TRBJ1-2 and V is TRBV5-6, with D unclear. The V end was cut by 2 bases, the J end by 1 base, with 12 bases between. Germline V gene lookup returns CDR1 SGHDT and CDR2 YYEEEE. The CDR3 contains 15 residues.

The chain has TRBV6-4 and TRBJ2-3, with TRBD1 identical over 8 bases. CDR3 length: 14 residues. Trimming at V came to 6 bases and at J to 1 base, leaving 3 bases not matched to a gene. The V gene's germline CDR1 is MRHNA and CDR2 SNTAGT. The CDR3 reads CASSGQGGTDTQYF. In nucleotides, the CDR3 is TGTGCCAGCAGCGGACAGGGAGGCACAGATACGCAGTATTTT.

The V gene is TRBV24-1, the J gene TRBJ1-2, with 7 bases fitting TRBD1. Looked up from germline, CDR1 is KGHDR and CDR2 is SFDVKD. This CDR3 has 15 amino acids. V shed 4 bases, J shed 7 bases, and the junction held 11 bases outside the gene matches. As DNA, the CDR3 is TGTGCCACCAGTGAGCCGGACAGGCCCCTCGGTGGCTACACCTTC. Encoded protein: CATSEPDRPLGGYTF.

The chain couples TRBV29-1 to TRBJ2-2; TRBD2 is a possible D gene (6 bases). The CDR3 sequence is 13 residues long. Germline V gene data show CDR1 as SQVTM and CDR2 as ANQGSEA. V was cut by 3 bases and J by 1 base, with 6 bases left in between. CDR3 loop: CSVDGRNTGELFF. The CDR3 region has the DNA TGCAGCGTTGACGGGAGGAACACCGGGGAGCTGTTTTTT.

This chain uses TRBV2 with TRBJ1-2; TRBD1 agrees at 7 bases. The trim removed 6 bases at V and 8 bases at J, leaving 12 bases unmatched. CDR3 length: 14 amino acids. Germline assignment: CDR1 SNHLY and CDR2 FYNNEI. The CDR3 bases are TGTGCCAGCAGCGAGCGACAGGGATATAGGGGCTACACCTTC. Protein: CASSERQGYRGYTF. Full variable domain (remainder filled in from reference TRBV2 and TRBJ1-2): EPEVTQTPSHQVTQMGQEVILRCVPISNHLYFYWYRQILGQKVEFLVSFYNNEISEKSEIFDDQFSVERPDGSNFTLKIRSTKLEDSAMYFCASSERQGYRGYTFGSGTRLTVV.

The V and J genes are TRBV12-3 or TRBV12-4 and TRBJ2-5; 11 positions match TRBD1. This CDR3 has 13 residues. Unmatched junction bases numbered 2, after V lost 4 bases and J lost 7 bases. For the CDR3, the DNA is TGTGCCAGCAGTTCGGGACAGGGGGGGACCCAGTACTTC. Translating gives CASSSGQGGTQYF.

The chain joins TRBV4-3 to TRBJ1-2; tentative D call: TRBD1 (5 bases). Germline loops: CDR1 LGHNA, CDR2 YSLEER. Trimming took 1 base from V and 3 from J, leaving 15 bases between them. CDR3 length equals 16 residues. The CDR3 DNA reads as TGCGCCAGCAGCCAAGGGCCGGGTCCCAGGGACTATGGCTACACCTTC. It codes for CASSQGPGPRDYGYTF.

The V call is TRBV7-9, the J call TRBJ1-6; TRBD1 matches at 8 bases. Germline CDR1 is SEHNR and CDR2 is FQNEAQ (reference sequence). V trimming: 4 bases; J trimming: 5 bases; junction bases outside the gene matches: 4. The CDR3 consists of 15 residues. CDR3 nucleotides: TGTGCCAGCAGCTCCCGACAGGGGAATAATTCACCCCTCCACTTT. Translation gives CASSSRQGNNSPLHF.

V and J are TRBV19 and TRBJ1-2; 9 positions agree with TRBD1. Trimming cost V 2 bases and J 7 bases; bases outside gene matches: 5. Per germline, CDR1 LNHDA and CDR2 SQIVND (reference sequence). This CDR3 contains 14 residues. The CDR3 DNA is TGTGCCAGTAGTATAACAGGGGGCGCCGGTGGCTACACCTTC. This sequence encodes CASSITGGAGGYTF.